This TCR beta chain was obtained from a study of shared clonotypes between healthy human individuals. Original data processing: Filtering differed for immunoSEQ, which gave only junction sequences without quality scores. TCRdb's table, derived via immunoSEQ multiplex PCR, lists solely in-frame clones and lacks some. The D gene and trimming were derived from the DNA, and the V and J assignments and clone size from that table. The profile shows approximately 2.5 million clones, under 95% of them singletons. The CDR3 runs to 13 residues. Trimming shortened V by 6 bases and J by 4 bases, and 12 bases separated the two germline ends. Germline CDR1 reads SNHLY; CDR2 reads FYNNEI. Regarding this clone: At the DNA level, this CDR3 is encoded by other sequences in the same sample as well.

The sample comprised naive CD4+ T cells from PBMCs. Subset denoted: CD45RA+ positively selected. V is TRBV2 and J is TRBJ2-5; possibly TRBD2 for D (6 bases). This TCR derives from a man between 18 and 29 years old in good health. Some clones in this sample may be carry-over from other donors' samples. CDR3 in amino acids: CASRGQGGETQYF. The CDR3 DNA sequence: TGTGCCAGCAGGGGGCAGGGAGGAGAGACCCAGTACTTC.